Below are 20 T cell receptor beta chains sequenced from a single sample in a study of blood T cell repertoires in COVID-19. Generated by immunoSEQ multiplex PCR, the TCRdb table keeps only in-frame clones and is missing some. The sample records tens of thousands of clones, 70% to 90% being singletons. The sequencing input was peripheral blood. The receptors shown here come from a man older than 75 with active COVID-19.

The CDR3 here is CASSPPMLTGGAKNIQYF. The CDR3 DNA sequence: TGTGCCAGCTCACCACCAATGCTGACAGGGGGAGCCAAAAACATTCAGTACTTC. The chain employs TRBV18 and TRBJ2-4, with 9 bases fitting TRBD1. V shed 0 bases, J shed 0 bases, and the junction held 6 bases outside the gene matches. The CDR3 extends over 18 amino acids. Germline assignment: CDR1 KGHSH and CDR2 LQKENI. Complete variable domain (other parts from reference TRBV18 and TRBJ2-4): NAGVMQNPRHLVRRRGQEARLRCSPMKGHSHVYWYRQLPEEGLKFMVYLQKENIIDESGMPKERFSAEFPKEGPSILRIQQVVRGDSAAYFCASSPPMLTGGAKNIQYFGAGTRLSVL.

This chain uses TRBV2 with TRBJ1-1; D remains ambiguous. CDR1 is SNHLY, CDR2 FYNNEI, per germline. The CDR3 runs 13 residues. Trimming took 6 bases from V and 4 from J, leaving 12 bases between them. This CDR3 is CASSNGRATEAFF. CDR3 sequence (DNA): TGTGCCAGCAGCAATGGGCGTGCCACTGAAGCTTTCTTT.

The chain has TRBV4-3 and TRBJ2-1, with 9 bases that match TRBD2. The germline V gene encodes CDR1 LGHNA and CDR2 YSLEER. The CDR3 sequence is 17 residues long. V lost 0 bases to trimming and J lost 7 bases; unmatched junction nucleotides: 10. The CDR3 protein is CASSQEGPSGKRNEQFF. In nucleotides, the CDR3 is TGCGCCAGCAGCCAAGAAGGTCCTAGCGGGAAAAGGAATGAGCAGTTCTTC.

V usage is TRBV15 and J usage is TRBJ1-2, with 7 nucleotides matching TRBD1. The CDR3 is 14 amino acids. V gave up 2 bases and J gave up 2 bases; unmatched junction bases: 2. CDR1 is LNHNV and CDR2 is YYDKDF in the germline V gene (reference sequence). The CDR3 DNA reads as TGTGCCACCAGCAGATCGGACAGGAACTATGGCTACACCTTC. Protein product: CATSRSDRNYGYTF.

The gene calls are TRBV19 and TRBJ2-2; 7 bases are shared with TRBD1. V gave up 6 bases and J gave up 5 bases; unmatched junction bases: 3. Germline assignment: CDR1 LNHDA and CDR2 SQIVND (reference sequence). The CDR3 is made up of 13 amino acids. The CDR3 region has the DNA TGTGCCAGTAGAGGGACAGCTACCGGGGAGCTGTTTTTT. Protein product: CASRGTATGELFF.

This clone is a singleton in its sample. This chain joins TRBV9 and TRBJ2-1; 11 positions agree with TRBD2. V lost 2 bases, J lost 8 bases, and 3 bases stayed unmatched. This CDR3 region has 14 residues. Per germline, CDR1 SGDLS and CDR2 YYNGEE. CDR3 DNA sequence: TGTGCCAGCAGCGTCGGGACTAGCGGTGATGAGCAGTTCTTC. It translates to CASSVGTSGDEQFF.

V is TRBV28 and J is TRBJ2-7; 9 positions match TRBD1. Germline CDR1 is MDHEN and CDR2 is SYDVKM. V lost 5 bases, J lost 5 bases, and 10 bases stayed unmatched. This CDR3 spans 15 amino acids. CDR3 nucleotide sequence: TGTGCCAGCAGTACGGCCGGGACAGGGTTCCACGAGCAGTACTTC. Protein: CASSTAGTGFHEQYF.

In nucleotides, the CDR3 is TGTGCCAGCAGCTTAATTGTCGGGGAGCAGTACTTC. Translating gives CASSLIVGEQYF. The chain couples TRBV11-3 to TRBJ2-7; D call uncertain. The CDR3 runs to 12 residues. Germline V gives CDR1 SGHNT, CDR2 YENEEA. V lost 2 bases and J 7 bases, leaving 9 bases between the germline ends.

The chain has TRBV4-3 and TRBJ2-7, with D perhaps TRBD1 (5 bases). Deletions cut 6 bases from V and 3 bases from J, with 18 bases between. Germline V gene lookup returns CDR1 LGHNA and CDR2 YSLEER. This CDR3 contains 15 residues. The CDR3, as DNA: TGCGCCAGCAGTCCCGAACCCCGCGGACACTACGAGCAGTACTTC. Translated, it gives CASSPEPRGHYEQYF.

This chain links TRBV27 with TRBJ2-3; D gene uncertain. The germline V and J ends were trimmed by 7 bases and 2 bases, with 10 bases remaining between them. Germline V CDR1 and CDR2: MNHEY, SMNVEV (reference sequence). The CDR3 extends over 13 amino acids. CDR3 DNA sequence: TGTGCCAGCATCAACTCTGTCACAGATACGCAGTATTTT. Translating gives CASINSVTDTQYF.

The chain links TRBV5-6 to TRBJ1-5; TRBD1 aligns across 8 bases. Germline values: CDR1 SGHDT, CDR2 YYEEEE. With V trimmed by 2 bases and J by 11 bases, 9 bases remained unmatched. The CDR3 sequence is 14 residues long. The CDR3 coding sequence is TGTGCCAGCAGCTTACGACAGGGGAAGGTGTCCCAGCATTTT. Translating gives CASSLRQGKVSQHF.

The chain uses TRBV30 and TRBJ2-5; D uncertain. Germline values: CDR1 GTSNPN, CDR2 SVGIG (reference sequence). CDR3 length: 15 amino acids. V dropped 0 bases and J dropped 2 bases, with 13 bases sitting between them. The DNA for the CDR3 is TGTGCCTGGAGTGTCTTATCCAGTCTGCAAGAGACCCAGTACTTC. Protein: CAWSVLSSLQETQYF.

This clone was observed a handful of times. The chain is built from TRBV14 and TRBJ2-7; D is undetermined. The CDR3 contains 15 residues. V lost 1 base and J lost 5, with 15 bases in between. The germline gives CDR1 SGHDN, CDR2 FVKESK. The CDR3 loop reads CASSQGWAKANEQYF. CDR3 in DNA: TGTGCCAGCAGCCAAGGATGGGCCAAGGCCAACGAGCAGTACTTC.

V usage is TRBV28 and J usage is TRBJ1-2; a possible D gene is TRBD1 (6 bases). Trimming removed 6 bases at V and 5 bases at J, with 19 bases between. CDR3 length equals 15 residues. CDR1 and CDR2 from the germline V gene are MDHEN and SYDVKM. As DNA, the CDR3 is TGTGCCAGCAGAAACCTGGGGGGGGGCTTGTATGGCTACACCTTC. Its translation: CASRNLGGGLYGYTF.

The chain employs TRBV5-1 and TRBJ2-3; D call uncertain. Looked up from germline, CDR1 is SGHRS and CDR2 is YFSETQ. V was clipped by 4 bases and J by 0 bases, with 12 bases between them. This CDR3 has 15 amino acids. The CDR3 region is CASSSSSRSTDTQYF. The CDR3 DNA reads TGCGCCAGCAGCAGCTCCTCTCGGAGCACAGATACGCAGTATTTT. Full variable domain (rest looked up from reference TRBV5-1 and TRBJ2-3): KAGVTQTPRYLIKTRGQQVTLSCSPISGHRSVSWYQQTPGQGLQFLFEYFSETQRNKGNFPGRFSGRQFSNSRSEMNVSTLELGDSALYLCASSSSSRSTDTQYFGPGTRLTVL.

This chain connects TRBV7-2 to TRBJ1-1, with D unclear. This CDR3 region has 14 residues. Germline values: CDR1 SGHTA, CDR2 FQGNSA. Trimming shortened V by 2 bases and J by 5 bases, and 12 bases separated the two germline ends. The CDR3, as DNA: TGTGCCAGCAGCTTAACGAGGGTAGGGACTGAAGCTTTCTTT. It is translated as CASSLTRVGTEAFF.

The chain uses TRBV7-7 and TRBJ2-5; weak D call: TRBD2 (6 bases). CDR1 SSHAT and CDR2 FNYEAQ come from the germline V gene (reference sequence). The CDR3 length is 15 residues. V lost 0 bases and J 5 bases, leaving 13 bases between the germline ends. CDR3 sequence reads: CASSLATGSGETQYF. CDR3 sequence (DNA): TGTGCCAGCAGCTTAGCGACCGGGAGTGGGGAGACCCAGTACTTC.

The chain combines TRBV14 with TRBJ1-2; D gene unclear. The CDR3 runs 15 residues. Germline loops: CDR1 SGHDN, CDR2 FVKESK. Trimming left V 1 base short and J 4 bases short, with 13 bases between. CDR3 in amino acids: CASSQGGGLIYGYTF. CDR3 nucleotides: TGTGCCAGCAGCCAAGGGGGAGGTCTAATCTATGGCTACACCTTC.

The chain carries TRBV27 and TRBJ2-7, with D perhaps TRBD1 (5 bases). CDR3 length equals 16 residues. CDR1 is MNHEY, CDR2 SMNVEV, per germline (reference sequence). The V end was cut by 5 bases, the J end by 3 bases, with 20 bases between. The DNA for the CDR3 is TGTGCCAGCAGTAAGGATTCAGGACACCATTACTACGAGCAGTACTTC. Its translation: CASSKDSGHHYYEQYF.

This chain joins TRBV5-1 and TRBJ2-3; D is unresolved. V shed 3 bases and J shed 6 bases, with 5 bases lying between them. Per germline, CDR1 SGHRS and CDR2 YFSETQ. The length of the CDR3 is 11 residues. In nucleotides, the CDR3 is TGCGCCAGCAGCTCCCGGGATACGCAGTATTTT. Its translation is CASSSRDTQYF.